These T cell receptor beta chains were read from a single sample in a study of T cells in Graves' hyperthyroidism and ophthalmopathy. TCRdb reprocessed the multiplex PCR reads via MiXCR and lists one record per CDR3 protein. This table holds about 98,000 distinct CDR3 sequences, approximately 39% found once. The sample comprised peripheral blood or thyroid tissue (not recorded which). The origin of the receptors is a woman under 40 with Graves' hyperthyroidism. The conserved cysteine and the conserved F or W are not part of the CDR3 here.

V gene	J gene	CDR3 protein
TRBV20-1	TRBJ1-1	SALPLNTEAF
TRBV7-2	TRBJ1-5	AGSLERNQPQH
TRBV7-2	TRBJ2-5	ASNRPPGMTQY
TRBV13	TRBJ1-2	ASSDVGNYGYT
TRBV30	TRBJ2-6	AWTNTGVGGANALT
TRBV20-1	TRBJ2-7	SAVTWLADHEQY
TRBV5-6	TRBJ2-3	ASSPLGLAGVLRTDTQY
TRBV15	TRBJ2-4	ATSATRYRGMNIQY
TRBV28	TRBJ1-2	AIRDFSNYGYT
TRBV18	TRBJ2-7	ASSPRLGPGNEQY
TRBV20-1	TRBJ1-2	SAKIWGRVDDVYGYT
TRBV12-3/TRBV12-4	TRBJ1-6	ASSGQGAGTENSPLH
TRBV7-6	TRBJ1-2	ASSSSTGVGGYT
TRBV4-1	TRBJ2-7	ASSDGLGSYEQY
TRBV11-2	TRBJ2-5	ASSSGLAGVSETQY